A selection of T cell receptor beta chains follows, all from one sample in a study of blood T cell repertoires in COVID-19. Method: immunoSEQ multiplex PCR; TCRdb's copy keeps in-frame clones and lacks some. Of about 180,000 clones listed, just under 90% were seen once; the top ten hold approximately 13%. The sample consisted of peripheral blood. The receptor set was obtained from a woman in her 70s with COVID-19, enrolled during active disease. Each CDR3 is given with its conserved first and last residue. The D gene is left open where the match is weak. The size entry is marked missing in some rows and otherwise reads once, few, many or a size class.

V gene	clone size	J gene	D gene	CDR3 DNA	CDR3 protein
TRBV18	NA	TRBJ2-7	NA	TGTGCCAGCTCGTCTCGGGACAACCCCTACGAGCAGTACTTC	CASSSRDNPYEQYF
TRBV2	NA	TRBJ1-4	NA	TGTGCCAGCAGTGTGGTGGGGACTGCAACTAATGAAAAACTGTTTTTT	CASSVVGTATNEKLFF
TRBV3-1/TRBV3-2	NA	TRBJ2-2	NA	TGTGCCAGCAGCCCCTTCGACACCGGGGAGCTGTTTTTT	CASSPFDTGELFF
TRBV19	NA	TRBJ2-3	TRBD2	TGTGCCAGTAGTAGTGGACTAGTCATCGATACGCAGTATTTT	CASSSGLVIDTQYF
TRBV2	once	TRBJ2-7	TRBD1	TGTGCCAGCAGTAGCCAAGGGACAGGGGTCGAGCAGTACTTC	CASSSQGTGVEQYF
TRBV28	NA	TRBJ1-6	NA	TGTGCCAGCCTTACAGACTATAATTCACCCCTCCACTTT	CASLTDYNSPLHF
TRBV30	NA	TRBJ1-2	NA	TGTGCCTACCTCCGGGGTCAGGGCTACACCTTC	CAYLRGQGYTF
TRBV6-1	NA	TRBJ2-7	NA	TGTGCCAGCAGTGATCGGCTAGCAGACCACGAGCAGTACTTC	CASSDRLADHEQYF
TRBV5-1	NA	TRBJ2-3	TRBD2	TGCGCCAGCAGCCCCGTAGCGGGGTCAGATACGCAGTATTTT	CASSPVAGSDTQYF
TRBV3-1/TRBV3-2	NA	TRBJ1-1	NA	TGTGCCAGCAGCCAAGTTATCGGGGAGACTGAAGCTTTCTTT	CASSQVIGETEAFF
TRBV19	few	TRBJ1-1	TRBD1	TGTGCCAGTAGTATTAACAGGGGGGGGACTGAAGCTTTCTTT	CASSINRGGTEAFF
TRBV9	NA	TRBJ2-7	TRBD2	TGTGCCAGCAGCGTAGGGCTAGCGGGGGACTCCTACGAGCAGTACTTC	CASSVGLAGDSYEQYF
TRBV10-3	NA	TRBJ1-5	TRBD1	TGTGCCATCAGTGGAGGACAGGGCGGTAGCAATCAGCCCCAGCATTTT	CAISGGQGGSNQPQHF
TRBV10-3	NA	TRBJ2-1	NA	TGTGCCACCCGAGTGGCGGGCTCCTTGGGCTCCTACAATGAGCAGTTCTTC	CATRVAGSLGSYNEQFF
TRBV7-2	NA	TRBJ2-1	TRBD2	TGTGCCAGCAGCTTAGGGACTAGTCTCCGGGAGCAGTTCTTC	CASSLGTSLREQFF
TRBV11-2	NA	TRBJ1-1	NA	TGTGCCAGCAGTACACAGGGGAACACTGAAGCTTTCTTT	CASSTQGNTEAFF
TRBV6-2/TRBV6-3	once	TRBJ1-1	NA	TGTGCCAGCAGTTACCTAATGAACACTGAAGCTTTCTTT	CASSYLMNTEAFF
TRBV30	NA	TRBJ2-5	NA	TGTGCCTGGAGTGTACAGGCTAGTGGAGAGACCCAGTACTTC	CAWSVQASGETQYF
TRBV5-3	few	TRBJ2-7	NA	TGTGCCAGAAGCTTGGACCCCCCAGGGGCCCTTCCCTACGAGCAGTACTTC	CARSLDPPGALPYEQYF
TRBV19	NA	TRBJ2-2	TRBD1	TGTGCCACCAGGACAGGCGATCCTTACACCGGGGAGCTGTTTTTT	CATRTGDPYTGELFF
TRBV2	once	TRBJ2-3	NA	TGTGCCAGCAGTGAGGCAGGGGGGTTCACAGATACGCAGTATTTT	CASSEAGGFTDTQYF
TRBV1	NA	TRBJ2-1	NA	TGCACCAGCAGCCAAGTGAGGACGACTAGCGGGTGGAGGGGGGCCAATGAGCAGTTCTTC	CTSSQVRTTSGWRGANEQFF
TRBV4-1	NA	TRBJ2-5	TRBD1	TGCGCCAGCAGCCAAGCAGGGGGCGAAGAGACCCAGTACTTC	CASSQAGGEETQYF
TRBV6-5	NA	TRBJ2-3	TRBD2	TGTGCCACCCTAGCGGGAGGGCCCACAGATACGCAGTATTTT	CATLAGGPTDTQYF
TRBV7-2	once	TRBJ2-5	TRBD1	TGTGCCAGCAGCCCTGACAGGGGGCGCGTCGGAGAGACCCAGTACTTC	CASSPDRGRVGETQYF
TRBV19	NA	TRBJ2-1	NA	TGTGCCAGTAGTATAAACAGGGAGAGGGATGAGCAGTTCTTC	CASSINRERDEQFF
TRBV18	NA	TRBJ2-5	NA	TGTGCCAGCTCACCACCGACTCTACTAGTGAAAACGGAGACCCAGTACTTC	CASSPPTLLVKTETQYF
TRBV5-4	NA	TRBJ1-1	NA	TGTGCCAGCAGCTTTAATCTGCTAGACACTGAAGCTTTCTTT	CASSFNLLDTEAFF
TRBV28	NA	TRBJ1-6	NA	TGTGCCAGCAGTATCAGGGGAGTGGGGTCACCCCTCCACTTT	CASSIRGVGSPLHF
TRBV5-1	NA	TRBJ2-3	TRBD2	TGCGCCAGCAGCTTGGCCAGTAGCGGGAGCACAGATACGCAGTATTTT	CASSLASSGSTDTQYF
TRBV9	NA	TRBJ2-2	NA	TGTGCCAGCAGCGTAGGTTTTAGCGTGAACACCGGGGAGCTGTTTTTT	CASSVGFSVNTGELFF
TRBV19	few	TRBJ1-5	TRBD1	TGTGCCAGTAGCGTAGGACAGGGGGTCAATCAGCCCCAGCATTTT	CASSVGQGVNQPQHF
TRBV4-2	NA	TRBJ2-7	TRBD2	TGTGCCAGCAGCCAAGAAGGGCTAGCGGGAGGGTCGCCCCACGAGCAGTACTTC	CASSQEGLAGGSPHEQYF
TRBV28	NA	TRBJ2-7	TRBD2	TGTGCCAGCAGTTTGGGACTAGCTATCTACGAGCAGTACTTC	CASSLGLAIYEQYF
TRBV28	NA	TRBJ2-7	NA	TGTGCCAGCAGCTTCCCGGGGGCCTACGAGCAGTACTTC	CASSFPGAYEQYF
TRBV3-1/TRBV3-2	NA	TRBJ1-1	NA	TGTGCCAGCAGCCGCAGGGATTTGGCTTTCTTT	CASSRRDLAFF
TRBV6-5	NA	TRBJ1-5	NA	TGTGCCAGCAGTTACGGGAGATATCAGCCCCAGCATTTT	CASSYGRYQPQHF
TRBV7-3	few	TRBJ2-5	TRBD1	TGTGCCAGCAGCTTATTGAGGGGGCGTCTCGAGACCCAGTACTTC	CASSLLRGRLETQYF
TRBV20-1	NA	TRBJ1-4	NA	TGCAGTGCTAGTCGCGGGAACGAAAAACTGTTTTTT	CSASRGNEKLFF
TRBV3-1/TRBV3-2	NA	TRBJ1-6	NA	TGTGCCAGTGAGGGAGGGTCACCCCTCCACTTT	CASEGGSPLHF